The sequence of this T cell receptor beta chain was determined in a study of CD8+ T cells in alopecia areata. Study findings and constraints: Scalp sample sequencing also detects resident alphabeta T cells of normal skin. Researchers reported that TCR sharing among patients proved less clear than in mice, possibly HLA-linked.

Lesional scalp tissue (obtained by punch biopsy) and peripheral blood were collected from alopecia areata patients. PBMCs were stained for CD3, CD4 and CD8, and CD4+ and CD8+ T cells were sorted. Trimming cost V 3 bases and J 5 bases, with 23 bases left between them. CDR3 length: 17 amino acids. CDR1 and CDR2 (germline): SGHRS, YFSETQ. With respect to this clone: Its target is not known.

Reverse transcription of extracted RNA yielded cDNA, which provided the sequencing template. Method: immunoSEQ multiplex PCR; TCRdb's copy keeps in-frame clones and lacks some. This sample has 150,000 to 200,000 clones; approximately 59% occur once, and the top ten carry approximately 14%. The sample here was CD4+ T cells sorted from blood, taken at week 0. The source of this sequence is a human donor with alopecia areata. This chain links TRBV5-1 with TRBJ2-5, with a weak D call TRBD1 (5 bases). The CDR3 nucleotides read TGCGCCAGCAGCTCTGTCAGGGCGTACGGTCGACGGGAGACCCAGTACTTC. Residues: CASSSVRAYGRRETQYF.